This T cell receptor (beta chain) was captured by sequencing in a study of T cells in Graves' hyperthyroidism and ophthalmopathy. The study, taken as a whole, reports: A model of 13 V-J features distinguished ophthalmopathy from stable hyperthyroidism. Blood samples included most of the expanded thyroid clonotypes exceeding 0.001.

The TCR beta CDR3 regions underwent amplification using RNA transcripts as the source. The study used the HTBI primer set for a first-round RT-PCR of the TCR CDR3. TCRdb analysed the multiplex PCR reads with MiXCR anew, one entry per CDR3 protein. The table records about 840,000 distinct CDR3 sequences, about two fifths of them present only once. CDR3 length equals 13 residues. Germline V gene lookup returns CDR1 SGHTA and CDR2 FQGTGA. V lost 7 bases to trimming and J lost 5 bases, with 14 bases between them. Hyperthyroidism had been newly diagnosed in patients aged 18 to 65, and its duration was under 2 months. Orbital computed tomography and thyroid ultrasound, together with serum TRAb and thyroxine and clinical symptoms, were used for diagnoses. In the case of this clonotype: What it recognizes is unknown.

The sequencing input was blood. The genes are TRBV7-3 and TRBJ2-5; D possibly corresponds to TRBD2 (6 bases). The TCR was taken from a man aged 18-30 years with Graves' hyperthyroidism. CDR3 bases: TGTGCCAGCACCACCTCGGGGGAGGAGACCCAGTACTTC. Translation gives CASTTSGEETQYF.